This TCR beta chain appears in the sequencing data of a study of shared clonotypes between healthy human individuals. Germline CDR1 reads SGHAT; CDR2 reads FQNNGV. There are 18 residues in the CDR3. Trimming took 5 bases from V and 5 from J; bases not matched to a gene: 13. In its sample, this clone was seen a few times. The test was conducted at deep level. Clones were read by immunoSEQ multiplex PCR, and TCRdb kept only the in-frame ones, dropping some. The data show 470,000 or so clones, 70% to 80% seen once. The receptor comes from a middle-aged woman in good health. Some clones in this sample may be carry-over from other donors' samples. The chain carries TRBV11-2 and TRBJ2-3; 13 positions agree with TRBD2. Source material: PBMCs. CDR3 DNA: TGTGCCAGCAGCAGAAGAGGAGCTGGACTAGCGGGAGAAGATACGCAGTATTTT. Protein sequence: CASSRRGAGLAGEDTQYF.